Sequencing of this T cell receptor (beta chain) was carried out in a study of spatial heterogeneity in lung cancer. Using its own MiXCR run on the 5' RACE reads, TCRdb lists one record per CDR3 protein. The sample yields 55,000 to 75,000 distinct CDR3 sequences, 8% to 10% seen once. V trimming: 0 bases; J trimming: 7 bases; junction bases outside the gene matches: 8. This CDR3 is 16 amino acids long. Germline CDR1 and CDR2: DFQATT and SNEGSKA (reference sequence). This clonotype was observed at least ten times. As to time point: blood at routine non-recurrence follow-up after resection. The sequences come from PBMCs, collected at follow-up. The TCR comes from a female donor with early-stage non-small cell lung cancer. V gene TRBV20-1 combines with J gene TRBJ2-3; 12 bases fit TRBD2. The CDR3 region has the DNA TGCAGTGCTAGAGATCCTAGCGGGGGGGGCACGAATACGCAGTATTTT. Its protein product is CSARDPSGGGTNTQYF.